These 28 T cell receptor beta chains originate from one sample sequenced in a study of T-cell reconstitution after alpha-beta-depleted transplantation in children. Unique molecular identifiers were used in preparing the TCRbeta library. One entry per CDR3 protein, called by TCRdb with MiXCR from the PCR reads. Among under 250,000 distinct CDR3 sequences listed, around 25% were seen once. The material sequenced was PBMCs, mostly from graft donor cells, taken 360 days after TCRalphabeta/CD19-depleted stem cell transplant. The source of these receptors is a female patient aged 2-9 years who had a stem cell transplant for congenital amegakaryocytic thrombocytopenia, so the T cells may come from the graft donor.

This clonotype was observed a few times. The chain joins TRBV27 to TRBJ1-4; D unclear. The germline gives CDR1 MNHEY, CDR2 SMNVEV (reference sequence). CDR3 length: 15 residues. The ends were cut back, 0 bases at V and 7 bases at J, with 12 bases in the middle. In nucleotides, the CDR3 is TGTGCCAGCAGTTTATCGACAAGGATGGGTGAAAAACTGTTTTTT. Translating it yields CASSLSTRMGEKLFF.

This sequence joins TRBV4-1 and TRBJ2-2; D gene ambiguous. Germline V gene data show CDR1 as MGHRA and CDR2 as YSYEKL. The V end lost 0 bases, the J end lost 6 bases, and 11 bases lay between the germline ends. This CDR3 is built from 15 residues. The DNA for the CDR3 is TGCGCCAGCAGCCAAGAGGTTCCTGTGGCCGGGGAGCTGTTTTTT. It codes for CASSQEVPVAGELFF.

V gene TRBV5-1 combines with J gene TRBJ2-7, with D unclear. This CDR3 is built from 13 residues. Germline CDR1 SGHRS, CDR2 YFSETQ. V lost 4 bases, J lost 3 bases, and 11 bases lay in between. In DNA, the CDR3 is TGCGCCAGCAGCAAGGGTTTAGACTACGAGCAGTACTTC. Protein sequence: CASSKGLDYEQYF.

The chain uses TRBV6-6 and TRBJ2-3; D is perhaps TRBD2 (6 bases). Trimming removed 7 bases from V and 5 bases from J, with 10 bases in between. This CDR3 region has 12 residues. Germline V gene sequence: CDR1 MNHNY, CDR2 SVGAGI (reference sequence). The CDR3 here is CASTFGGDTQYF. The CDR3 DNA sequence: TGTGCCAGCACCTTCGGGGGAGATACGCAGTATTTT.

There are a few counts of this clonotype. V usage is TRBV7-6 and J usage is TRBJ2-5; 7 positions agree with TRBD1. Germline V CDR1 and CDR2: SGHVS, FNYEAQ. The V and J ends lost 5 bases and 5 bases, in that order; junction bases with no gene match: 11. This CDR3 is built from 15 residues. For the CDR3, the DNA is TGTGCCAGCAGCCTCGGGCAGGGGGTTTCGGAGACCCAGTACTTC. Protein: CASSLGQGVSETQYF.

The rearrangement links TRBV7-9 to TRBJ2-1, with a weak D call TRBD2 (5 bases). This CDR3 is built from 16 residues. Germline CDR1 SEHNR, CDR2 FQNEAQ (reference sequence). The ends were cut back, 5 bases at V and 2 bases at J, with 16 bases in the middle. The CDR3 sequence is CASSPVATPPYNEQFF. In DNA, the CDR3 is TGTGCCAGCAGCCCTGTAGCGACCCCCCCCTACAATGAGCAGTTCTTC.

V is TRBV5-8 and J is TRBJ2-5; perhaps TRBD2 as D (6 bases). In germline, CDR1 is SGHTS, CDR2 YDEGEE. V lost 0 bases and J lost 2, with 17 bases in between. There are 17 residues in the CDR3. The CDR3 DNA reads TGTGCCAGCAGCTTGGGTCTTGTTGATAGCGGACAAGAGACCCAGTACTTC. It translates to CASSLGLVDSGQETQYF.

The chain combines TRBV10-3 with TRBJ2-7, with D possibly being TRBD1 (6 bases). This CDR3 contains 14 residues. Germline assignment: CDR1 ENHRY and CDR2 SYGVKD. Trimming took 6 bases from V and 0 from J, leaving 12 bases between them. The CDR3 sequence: CAIRPEGVSYEQYF. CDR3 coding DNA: TGTGCCATCAGGCCCGAGGGGGTCTCCTACGAGCAGTACTTC.

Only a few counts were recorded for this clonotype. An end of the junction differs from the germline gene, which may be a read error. CDR3 protein: CASTLRVGEQFF. CDR3 coding DNA: TGTGCCAGCACCTTACGGGTTGGTGAGCAGTTCTTC. The chain couples TRBV7-9 to TRBJ2-1; D not certain. This CDR3 contains 12 residues. CDR1 and CDR2 from the germline V gene are SEHNR and FQNEAQ (reference sequence).

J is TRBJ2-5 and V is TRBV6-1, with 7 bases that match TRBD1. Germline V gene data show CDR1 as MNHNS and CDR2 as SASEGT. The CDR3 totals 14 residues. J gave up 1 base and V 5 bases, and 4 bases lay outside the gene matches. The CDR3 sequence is CASSPGQLQETQYF. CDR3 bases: TGTGCCAGCAGTCCGGGACAGCTCCAAGAGACCCAGTACTTC.

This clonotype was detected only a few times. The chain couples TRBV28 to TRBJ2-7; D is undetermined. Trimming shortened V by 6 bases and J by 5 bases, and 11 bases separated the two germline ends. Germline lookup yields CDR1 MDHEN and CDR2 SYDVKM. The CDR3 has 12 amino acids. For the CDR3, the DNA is TGTGCCAGCAGACAAGGGATCGACGAGCAGTACTTC. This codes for CASRQGIDEQYF.

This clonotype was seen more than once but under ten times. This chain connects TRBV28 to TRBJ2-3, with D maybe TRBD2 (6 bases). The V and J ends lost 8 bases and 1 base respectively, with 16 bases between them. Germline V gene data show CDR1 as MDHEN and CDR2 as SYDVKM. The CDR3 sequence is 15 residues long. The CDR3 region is CASRIPGLRTDTQYF. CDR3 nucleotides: TGTGCCAGCCGCATCCCGGGACTCCGCACAGATACGCAGTATTTT.

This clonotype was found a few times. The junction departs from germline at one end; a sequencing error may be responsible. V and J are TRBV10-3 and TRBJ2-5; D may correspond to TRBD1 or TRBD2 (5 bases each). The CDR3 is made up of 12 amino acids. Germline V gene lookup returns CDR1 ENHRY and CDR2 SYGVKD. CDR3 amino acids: CAISESWGTQHF. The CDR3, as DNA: TGTGCCATCAGTGAGTCATGGGGGACCCAGCACTTC.

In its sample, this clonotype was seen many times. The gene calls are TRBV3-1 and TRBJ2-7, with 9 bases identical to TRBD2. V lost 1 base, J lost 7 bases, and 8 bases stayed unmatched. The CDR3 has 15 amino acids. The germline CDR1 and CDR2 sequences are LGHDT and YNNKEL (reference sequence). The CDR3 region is CASSQGLAAVGEQYF. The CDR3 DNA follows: TGTGCCAGCAGCCAAGGACTAGCGGCGGTTGGGGAGCAGTACTTC.

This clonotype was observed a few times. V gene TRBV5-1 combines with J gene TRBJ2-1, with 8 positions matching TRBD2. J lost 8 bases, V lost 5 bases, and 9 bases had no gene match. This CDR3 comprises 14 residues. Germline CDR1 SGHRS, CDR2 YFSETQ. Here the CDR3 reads CASSTSGALHEQFF. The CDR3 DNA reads TGCGCCAGCAGTACTAGCGGTGCCCTTCATGAGCAGTTCTTC.

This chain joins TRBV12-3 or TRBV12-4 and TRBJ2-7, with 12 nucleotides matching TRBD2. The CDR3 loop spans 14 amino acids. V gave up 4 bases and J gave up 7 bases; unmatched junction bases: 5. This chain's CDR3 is CASSWTSGMPEQYF. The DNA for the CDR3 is TGTGCCAGCAGTTGGACTAGCGGGATGCCTGAGCAGTACTTC.

The CDR3 loop is CASSRDRVNNSPLHF. CDR3 bases: TGTGCCAGCAGCCGGGACAGGGTTAACAATTCACCCCTCCACTTT. The chain has TRBV6-1 and TRBJ1-6, with TRBD1 matching 9 bases. J gave up 7 bases and V 6 bases, and 7 bases lay outside the gene matches. This CDR3 has 15 residues. From germline, CDR1 is MNHNS and CDR2 SASEGT.

The CDR3: CASRRRGLETQYF. CDR3 sequence (DNA): TGTGCCAGCAGACGGAGGGGGCTTGAGACCCAGTACTTC. This chain connects TRBV6-2 or TRBV6-3 to TRBJ2-5, with D maybe TRBD1 (7 bases). The ends were cut back, 6 bases at V and 5 bases at J, with 13 bases in the middle. CDR3 length: 13 amino acids. Germline lookup yields CDR1 MNHEY and CDR2 SVGEGT.

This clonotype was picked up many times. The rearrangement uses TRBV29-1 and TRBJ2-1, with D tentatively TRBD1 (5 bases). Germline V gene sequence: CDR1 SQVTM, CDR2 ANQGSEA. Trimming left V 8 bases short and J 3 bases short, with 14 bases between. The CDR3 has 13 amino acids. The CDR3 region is CSIRVKNYNEQFF. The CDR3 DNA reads TGCAGCATCAGGGTGAAAAACTACAATGAGCAGTTCTTC.

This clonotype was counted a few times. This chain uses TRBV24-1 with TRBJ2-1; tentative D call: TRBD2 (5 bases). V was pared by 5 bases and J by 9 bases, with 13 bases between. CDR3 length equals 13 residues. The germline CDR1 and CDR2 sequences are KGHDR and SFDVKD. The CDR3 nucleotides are TGTGCCACCAGTGCTCCCGGACTTTTTGAGCAGTTCTTC. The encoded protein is CATSAPGLFEQFF.

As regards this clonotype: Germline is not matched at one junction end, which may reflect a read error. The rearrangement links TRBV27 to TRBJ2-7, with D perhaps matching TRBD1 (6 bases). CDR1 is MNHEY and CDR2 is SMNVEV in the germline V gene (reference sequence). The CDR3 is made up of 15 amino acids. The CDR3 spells CASSLTGTLSYEQCF. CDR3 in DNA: TGTGCCAGCAGTTTAACCGGGACACTCTCCTACGAGCAGTGCTTC.

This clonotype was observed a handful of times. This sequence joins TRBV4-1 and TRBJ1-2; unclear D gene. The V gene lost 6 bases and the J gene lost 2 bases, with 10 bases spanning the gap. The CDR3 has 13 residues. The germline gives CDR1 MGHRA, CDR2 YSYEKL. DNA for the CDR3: TGCGCCAGCAGATCGACGGGCAACTATGGCTACACCTTC. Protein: CASRSTGNYGYTF.

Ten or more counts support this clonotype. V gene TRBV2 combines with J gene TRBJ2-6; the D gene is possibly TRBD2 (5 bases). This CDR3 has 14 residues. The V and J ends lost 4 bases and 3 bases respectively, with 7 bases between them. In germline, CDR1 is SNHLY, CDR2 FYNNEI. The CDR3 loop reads CASSVGGGANVLTF. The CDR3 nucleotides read TGTGCCAGCAGTGTAGGAGGTGGGGCCAACGTCCTGACTTTC. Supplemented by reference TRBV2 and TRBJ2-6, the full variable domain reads EPEVTQTPSHQVTQMGQEVILRCVPISNHLYFYWYRQILGQKVEFLVSFYNNEISEKSEIFDDQFSVERPDGSNFTLKIRSTKLEDSAMYFCASSVGGGANVLTFGAGSRLTVL.

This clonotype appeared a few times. Here the CDR3 DNA reads TGCGCCAGCAGCGCCCGGGACAGGGCCTACGAGCAGTACTTC. Its translation is CASSARDRAYEQYF. The chain uses TRBV4-3 and TRBJ2-7; 9 nucleotides align to TRBD1. The V gene's germline CDR1 is LGHNA and CDR2 YSLEER. This CDR3 has 14 amino acids. The ends lost 5 bases at V and 2 bases at J; junction bases unmatched: 4.

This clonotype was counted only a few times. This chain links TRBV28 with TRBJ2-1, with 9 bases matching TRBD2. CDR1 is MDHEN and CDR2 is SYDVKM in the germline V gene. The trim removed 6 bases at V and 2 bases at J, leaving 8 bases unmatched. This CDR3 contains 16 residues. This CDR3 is CASSPGLAGPYNEQFF. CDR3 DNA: TGTGCCAGCAGCCCCGGGCTAGCGGGACCCTACAATGAGCAGTTCTTC.

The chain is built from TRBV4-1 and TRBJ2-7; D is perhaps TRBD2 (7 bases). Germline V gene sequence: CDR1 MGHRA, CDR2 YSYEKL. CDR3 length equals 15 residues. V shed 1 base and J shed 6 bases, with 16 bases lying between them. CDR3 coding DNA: TGCGCCAGCAGCCAAGTAGAGGGGGGGTCTTTCGAGCAGTACTTC. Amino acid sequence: CASSQVEGGSFEQYF.

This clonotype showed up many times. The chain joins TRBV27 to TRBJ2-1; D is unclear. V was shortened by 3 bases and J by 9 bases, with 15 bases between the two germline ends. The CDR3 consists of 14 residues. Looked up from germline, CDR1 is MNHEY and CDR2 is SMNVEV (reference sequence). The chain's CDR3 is CASSFLPNSGEQFF. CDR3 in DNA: TGTGCCAGCAGTTTTCTCCCAAACTCTGGTGAGCAGTTCTTC.

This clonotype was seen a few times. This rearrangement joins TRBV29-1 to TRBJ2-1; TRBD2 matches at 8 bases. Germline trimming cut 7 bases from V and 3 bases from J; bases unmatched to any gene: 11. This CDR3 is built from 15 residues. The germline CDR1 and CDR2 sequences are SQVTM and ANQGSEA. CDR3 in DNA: TGCAGCGGACGGGCACTAGCGGCAAACTACAATGAGCAGTTCTTC. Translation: CSGRALAANYNEQFF.